Below, one T cell receptor beta chain is given with its context. The source of the sample is a study of T cells after posttransplantation cyclophosphamide. Some clones are missing from TCRdb's copy, which holds only in-frame ones; the method was immunoSEQ multiplex PCR. This sample has some 53,000 clones, with approximately 86% found just once. Sequences were obtained from PBMCs. This clonotype was obtained from a young man with a blood cancer, CMV-positive, and with a related stem cell donor.

The CDR3 sequence: CASSYSFTYEQYF. The CDR3, as DNA: TGTGCCAGCAGCTACAGTTTTACCTACGAGCAGTACTTC. J is TRBJ2-5 and V is TRBV5-5; no firm D call. TRBJ2-7 explains the end of the DNA better; the J call may be wrong. CDR1 and CDR2 (germline): SGHKS, YYEKEE (reference sequence). This CDR3 has 13 residues.